Listed here are 3 T cell receptor beta chains from one sample, sequenced in a study of CD8+ T cells in alopecia areata. After isolation, RNA underwent reverse transcription to generate cDNA as the sequencing template. Profiling relied on immunoSEQ multiplex PCR, and the TCRdb table lists in-frame clones only, not all of them. The table shows fewer than 200,000 clones, with roughly 53% occurring only once. Documented treatment: oral pan-JAK inhibitor, 5-10 mg twice daily. Sample: CD8+ T cells sorted from blood, taken at week 24, from a patient treated with tofacitinib. These receptors were collected from a human donor with alopecia areata.

The rearrangement uses TRBV11-2 and TRBJ2-7; D is unclear. The CDR3 sequence is 13 residues long. Germline CDR1 is SGHAT and CDR2 is FQNNGV. Trimming took 5 bases from V and 2 from J, leaving 10 bases between them. This chain's CDR3 is CASSPSGAYEQYF. The CDR3, as DNA: TGTGCCAGCAGCCCGTCTGGCGCCTACGAGCAGTACTTC.

This clone was detected only a few times. The V call is TRBV29-1, the J call TRBJ1-3, with no clear D. CDR3 size: 15 residues. Trimming shortened V by 3 bases and J by 0 bases, and 12 bases separated the two germline ends. Germline loops: CDR1 SQVTM, CDR2 ANQGSEA. CDR3: CSVEGLPDSGNTIYF. The CDR3 DNA sequence: TGCAGCGTTGAGGGTTTACCAGACTCTGGAAACACCATATATTTT.

The rearrangement uses TRBV23-1 and TRBJ2-7, with 7 positions matching TRBD1. TRBV23-1 has ORF status, its function being uncertain. The trim removed 3 bases at V and 3 bases at J, leaving 11 bases unmatched. The CDR3 extends over 16 amino acids. The CDR3 DNA is TGCGCCAGCAGTCACCCAAAGACAGGGATCCTCTACGAGCAGTACTTC. Its translation: CASSHPKTGILYEQYF.